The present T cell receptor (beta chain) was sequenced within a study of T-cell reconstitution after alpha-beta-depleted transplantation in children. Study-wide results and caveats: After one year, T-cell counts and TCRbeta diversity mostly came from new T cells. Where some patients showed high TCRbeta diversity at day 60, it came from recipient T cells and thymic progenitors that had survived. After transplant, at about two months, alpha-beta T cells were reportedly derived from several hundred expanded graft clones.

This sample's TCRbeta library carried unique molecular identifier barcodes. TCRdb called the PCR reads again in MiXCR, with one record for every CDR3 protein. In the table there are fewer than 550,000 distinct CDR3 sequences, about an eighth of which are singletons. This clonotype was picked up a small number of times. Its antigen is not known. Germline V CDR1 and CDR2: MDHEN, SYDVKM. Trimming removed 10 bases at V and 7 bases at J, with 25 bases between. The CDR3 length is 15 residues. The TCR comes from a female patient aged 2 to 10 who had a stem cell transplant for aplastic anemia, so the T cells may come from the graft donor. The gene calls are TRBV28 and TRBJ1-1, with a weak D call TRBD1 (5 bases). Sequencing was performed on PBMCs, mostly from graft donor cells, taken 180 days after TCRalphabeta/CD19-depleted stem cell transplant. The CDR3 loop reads CATISPTGGPIEAFF. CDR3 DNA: TGTGCCACCATCTCCCCCACCGGGGGACCGATTGAAGCTTTCTTT.